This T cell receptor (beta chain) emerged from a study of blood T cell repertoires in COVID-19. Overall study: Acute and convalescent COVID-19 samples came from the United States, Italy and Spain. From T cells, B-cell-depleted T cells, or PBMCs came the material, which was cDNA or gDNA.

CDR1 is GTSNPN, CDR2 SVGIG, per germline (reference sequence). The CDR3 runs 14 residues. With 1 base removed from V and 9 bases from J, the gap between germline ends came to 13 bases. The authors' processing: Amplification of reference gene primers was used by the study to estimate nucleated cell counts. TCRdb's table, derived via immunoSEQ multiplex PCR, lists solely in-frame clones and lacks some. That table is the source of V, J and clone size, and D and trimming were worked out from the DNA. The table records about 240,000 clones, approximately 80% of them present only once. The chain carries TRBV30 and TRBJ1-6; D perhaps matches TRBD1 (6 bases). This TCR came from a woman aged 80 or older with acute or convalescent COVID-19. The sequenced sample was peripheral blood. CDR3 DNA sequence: TGTGCCTGGAGTGGGGACAACTGGCCTTCACCCCTCCACTTT. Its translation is CAWSGDNWPSPLHF.